The present T cell receptor (beta chain) was sequenced within a study of CD4 T cells in relation to SARS-CoV-2 and coronaviruses. Method: immunoSEQ multiplex PCR; TCRdb's copy keeps in-frame clones and lacks some. This sample has about 54,000 clones, with just over 90% found just once. V was shortened by 3 bases and J by 9 bases, with 10 bases between the two germline ends. This CDR3 is 12 amino acids long. The V gene's germline CDR1 is SGHRS and CDR2 YFSETQ. This chain uses TRBV5-1 with TRBJ2-1; D remains ambiguous. The sequencing sample was made of naive CD4+ T cells from PBMCs. Subset noted: naive CD4+ T cells isolated by negative enrichment. The clonotype comes from an adult with COVID-19. CDR3 protein: CASSWKAGEQFF. For the CDR3, the DNA is TGCGCCAGCAGCTGGAAAGCTGGTGAGCAGTTCTTC. Together with reference TRBV5-1 and TRBJ2-1, the CDR3 gives the full variable domain: KAGVTQTPRYLIKTRGQQVTLSCSPISGHRSVSWYQQTPGQGLQFLFEYFSETQRNKGNFPGRFSGRQFSNSRSEMNVSTLELGDSALYLCASSWKAGEQFFGPGTRLTVL.